This T cell receptor beta chain was observed in a study of shared clonotypes between healthy human individuals. Points from the study as a whole: For naive CD4 cells, around 5.1% of clonotypes were shared across a handful of donors. Against clonotypes common to all four donors, non-shared ones had lower generation probabilities.

Every contributor of samples was a Caucasian grown-up residing in Nashville, Tennessee. Researchers partitioned CD4+ cells into CD45RA+ naive and CD45RA-negative memory subsets. Trimming left V 2 bases short and J 0 bases short, with 7 bases between. This CDR3 is built from 15 residues. CDR1 and CDR2 from the germline V gene are KGHSH and LQKENI. Worth noting for this clone: What it binds is unknown. This CDR3 is also generated by other DNA sequences in the sample.

Sequencing used immunoSEQ multiplex PCR; TCRdb keeps in-frame clones, though not all of them. The repertoire holds 1,500,000 or so clones, with roughly 97% as singletons. Sequencing was done on a sample of naive CD4+ T cells sorted from blood. Stated subset: CD45RA+ positively selected. The rearrangement links TRBV18 to TRBJ1-4; D is unresolved. The source is a man aged 25 to 40 in good health. The CDR3: CASSPGRATNEKLFF. As DNA, the CDR3 is TGTGCCAGCTCACCAGGCAGAGCAACTAATGAAAAACTGTTTTTT. The full variable domain, in which reference TRBV18 and TRBJ1-4 provide the parts outside the CDR3, is NAGVMQNPRHLVRRRGQEARLRCSPMKGHSHVYWYRQLPEEGLKFMVYLQKENIIDESGMPKERFSAEFPKEGPSILRIQQVVRGDSAAYFCASSPGRATNEKLFFGSGTQLSVL.